These 3 T cell receptor beta chains originate from one sample sequenced in a study of CD8 T cells in Susac syndrome. With random hexamers, roughly 0.5 to 1 ug RNA was reverse transcribed. TCRdb ran MiXCR on the immunoSEQ multiplex PCR reads and lists one entry per CDR3 protein. The table lists around 280,000 distinct CDR3 sequences, 85% of them singletons. The sequenced sample consisted of CD8+ T cells from PBMCs. Receptor source: a human donor with multiple sclerosis.

In this sample, this clonotype turned up a few times. The rearrangement joins TRBV7-2 to TRBJ2-7; D gene unclear. The ends were cut back, 1 base at V and 3 bases at J, with 10 bases in the middle. The V gene's germline CDR1 is SGHTA and CDR2 FQGNSA. The CDR3 contains 14 residues. As DNA, the CDR3 is TGTGCCAGCAGCTTAGGACTCCTGGGCTACGAGCAGTACTTC. Protein sequence: CASSLGLLGYEQYF.

The CDR3 reads CASSDRLAGGIHADTQYF. CDR3 nucleotides: TGTGCCAGCAGTGACAGACTAGCGGGGGGCATTCACGCAGATACGCAGTATTTT. The rearrangement joins TRBV12-3 or TRBV12-4 to TRBJ2-3; 13 nucleotides match TRBD2. The CDR3 extends over 18 amino acids. Trimming took 5 bases from V and 4 from J; bases not matched to a gene: 12.

The rearrangement uses TRBV7-9 and TRBJ2-7; tentatively, D is TRBD2 (6 bases). In germline, CDR1 is SEHNR, CDR2 FQNEAQ (reference sequence). CDR3 size: 16 residues. V shed 5 bases and J shed 0 bases, with 17 bases lying between them. The CDR3 region has the DNA TGTGCCAGCAGCGCCTCTGGGCCTAGCGCCTCCTACGAGCAGTACTTC. This encodes CASSASGPSASYEQYF.